The next 14 T cell receptor beta chains were all read from a single sample in a study of shared clonotypes between healthy human individuals. Only in-frame clones appear in the TCRdb table, and some are missing; sequencing was by immunoSEQ multiplex PCR. Of hundreds of thousands of clones listed, 97% were seen once; the top ten hold 0.055% to 0.07%. The sample consisted of naive CD4+ T cells sorted from blood. Subset specified: CD45RA+ positively selected. These receptors came from a young woman in good health.

This sequence joins TRBV27 and TRBJ1-6; D gene unclear. V was pared by 5 bases and J by 8 bases, with 10 bases between. CDR1 and CDR2 (germline): MNHEY, SMNVEV (reference sequence). This CDR3 is built from 13 residues. In DNA form, the CDR3 reads TGTGCCAGCAGTCCCGTTGGCCATTCACCCCTCCACTTT. Its translation: CASSPVGHSPLHF.

The chain has TRBV27 and TRBJ2-5; the match to TRBD1 covers 7 bases. Unmatched junction bases numbered 6, after V lost 8 bases and J lost 3 bases. The CDR3 has 13 residues. CDR1 is MNHEY, CDR2 SMNVEV, per germline (reference sequence). The CDR3 reads CASGPDREETQYF. The CDR3 bases are TGTGCCAGCGGGCCAGACAGGGAAGAGACCCAGTACTTC.

The V gene is TRBV5-1, the J gene TRBJ2-7, with D perhaps TRBD2 (5 bases). The CDR3 sequence is 14 residues long. The V end was cut by 1 base, the J end by 4 bases, with 12 bases between. The germline gives CDR1 SGHRS, CDR2 YFSETQ. CDR3 nucleotide sequence: TGCGCCAGCAGCTTGACATCCCCGGGGTACGAGCAGTACTTC. Residues: CASSLTSPGYEQYF.

The chain combines TRBV29-1 with TRBJ2-1, with 9 bases aligning to TRBD2. This CDR3 spans 14 amino acids. Germline V gives CDR1 SQVTM, CDR2 ANQGSEA. V dropped 4 bases and J dropped 6; count of bases not matched to a gene: 7. The DNA for the CDR3 is TGCAGCGTTGGAGGCGGGAGGGCCATCAATGAGCAGTTCTTC. This translates into CSVGGGRAINEQFF.

The chain carries TRBV4-2 and TRBJ2-3; 12 nucleotides match TRBD2. V shed 10 bases and J 2 bases; nucleotides not matched to a gene: 7. The germline CDR1 and CDR2 sequences are LGHNA and YNFKEQ. The CDR3 is 15 residues long. The CDR3 sequence is CATRRLAGDTDTQYF. CDR3 DNA sequence: TGTGCCACCCGTCGACTAGCGGGGGACACAGATACGCAGTATTTT.

This clone came up once. The CDR3 nucleotides are TGTGCCAGCAGTACCATCCTAGGACAGGGCAACGAGCAGTACTTC. Protein product: CASSTILGQGNEQYF. The V gene is TRBV28, the J gene TRBJ2-7; 8 bases are a match to TRBD1. This CDR3 is built from 15 residues. The V and J ends lost 5 bases and 5 bases, in that order; junction bases with no gene match: 11. Germline V gives CDR1 MDHEN, CDR2 SYDVKM.

The chain couples TRBV19 to TRBJ2-1; D is uncertain. CDR1 LNHDA and CDR2 SQIVND come from the germline V gene (reference sequence). Trimming pared 5 bases from V and 8 bases from J, leaving 19 bases between. The length of the CDR3 is 15 residues. CDR3 nucleotide sequence: TGTGCCAGTAGTCCCGTCTTGGCAGGTCCCTATGAGCAGTTCTTC. It is translated as CASSPVLAGPYEQFF.

The chain employs TRBV5-6 and TRBJ2-2; TRBD1 aligns across 8 bases. Losses at the gene ends were 6 bases for V and 2 bases for J; bases not matched to a gene: 6. The CDR3 loop spans 15 amino acids. The V gene's germline CDR1 is SGHDT and CDR2 YYEEEE. CDR3 residues: CASTPAGGNTGELFF. In DNA, the CDR3 is TGTGCCAGCACCCCAGCAGGGGGCAACACCGGGGAGCTGTTTTTT.

The rearrangement joins TRBV28 to TRBJ2-1; 8 bases fit TRBD2. Germline assignment: CDR1 MDHEN and CDR2 SYDVKM. V trimming: 5 bases; J trimming: 4 bases; junction bases outside the gene matches: 10. The CDR3 is 16 residues long. The chain's CDR3 is CASSQTRLASYNEQFF. The CDR3, as DNA: TGTGCCAGCAGTCAAACACGACTAGCGAGTTACAATGAGCAGTTCTTC.

The CDR3 here is CAWSTRTASGNTIYF. In DNA form, the CDR3 reads TGTGCCTGGAGTACTCGGACAGCCTCTGGAAACACCATATATTTT. The chain combines TRBV30 with TRBJ1-3; possible D gene TRBD1, 6 bases. The CDR3 totals 15 residues. The ends were cut back, 2 bases at V and 0 bases at J, with 11 bases in the middle. CDR1 GTSNPN and CDR2 SVGIG come from the germline V gene (reference sequence).

V is TRBV7-2 and J is TRBJ2-7, with D possibly being TRBD1 (6 bases). V was cut by 7 bases and J by 5 bases, with 15 bases left in between. Germline lookup yields CDR1 SGHTA and CDR2 FQGNSA. The CDR3 loop spans 13 amino acids. CDR3 nucleotide sequence: TGTGCCAGCATGTTCAGGGGTAAAGACGAGCAGTACTTC. It specifies CASMFRGKDEQYF.

The chain links TRBV15 to TRBJ2-7, with D perhaps being TRBD1 or TRBD2 (5 bases each). The CDR3 extends over 14 amino acids. CDR1 LNHNV and CDR2 YYDKDF come from the germline V gene (reference sequence). Between the trimmed V and J ends, which lost 2 bases and 6 bases, there was a span of 14 bases. The CDR3 reads CATSRSPGPREQYF. The CDR3, as DNA: TGTGCCACCAGCAGAAGCCCGGGGCCCCGCGAGCAGTACTTC.

The chain carries TRBV28 and TRBJ1-1, with D uncertain. Trimming removed 6 bases from V and 6 bases from J, with 11 bases in between. This CDR3 is 12 amino acids long. Germline values: CDR1 MDHEN, CDR2 SYDVKM. The chain's CDR3 is CASSPPNAEAFF. CDR3 coding DNA: TGTGCCAGCAGCCCACCAAACGCTGAAGCTTTCTTT.

This chain's CDR3 is CASSGRQVGDTQYF. The CDR3 nucleotides read TGTGCCAGCAGCGGTCGACAGGTCGGAGATACGCAGTATTTT. This chain uses TRBV9 with TRBJ2-3; weak D call: TRBD1 (6 bases). Germline CDR1 is SGDLS and CDR2 is YYNGEE. This CDR3 is built from 14 residues. With 3 bases removed from V and 5 bases from J, the gap between germline ends came to 13 bases. Variable domain in full (rest from reference TRBV9 and TRBJ2-3): DSGVTQTPKHLITATGQRVTLRCSPRSGDLSVYWYQQSLDQGLQFLIQYYNGEERAKGNILERFSAQQFPDLHSELNLSSLELGDSALYFCASSGRQVGDTQYFGPGTRLTVL.